This T cell receptor beta chain came from a study of T cell repertoires in cytomegalovirus infection. On the study more broadly: Signatures in public TCR beta sequences pointed to both CMV infection and matching HLA type. Findings of the study overall: Clonotypes of TCR beta that were HLA-C-restricted and CMV-specific dominated the ex vivo response. Summed frequency of public TCR beta families distinguished CMV carriers with the relevant HLA.

Turning to this clonotype: Its antigen is as yet unknown.

MiXCR, applied by TCRdb to the reads, yields one record per CDR3 protein. The table lists fewer than 1,000,000 distinct CDR3 sequences, 25% to 40% of them singletons. The source is a human donor in good health (CMV status not recorded). Some clones in this sample may be carry-over from other donors' samples. Sequencing was performed on cultured CD8+ T cells from PBMCs, taken from culture after CMV antigen stimulation.

The CDR3 spells CSVRTGDYTEAFF. CDR3 sequence (DNA): TGCAGCGTCAGAACAGGGGACTACACTGAAGCTTTCTTT. The V call is TRBV29-1, the J call TRBJ1-1, with TRBD1 matching 7 bases. The germline gives CDR1 SQVTM, CDR2 ANQGSEA. Trimming cost V 6 bases and J 3 bases; bases outside gene matches: 7. The CDR3 contains 13 residues.